The 24 T cell receptor beta chains below come from one sample, sequenced in a study of cytomegalovirus exposure and HLA in healthy donors. TCRdb keeps only in-frame clones here, not all; method: immunoSEQ multiplex PCR. The sample records some 270,000 clones, 65% to 90% being singletons. Sequencing input: PBMCs. These receptors all come from a woman aged 18 to 35 in good health and CMV-seronegative.

The chain joins TRBV5-4 to TRBJ1-1, with 8 nucleotides matching TRBD1. With 6 bases clipped from V and 2 bases from J, the junction kept 6 bases outside the gene matches. The CDR3 spans 14 residues. Germline assignment: CDR1 SGHNT and CDR2 YYREEE (reference sequence). The CDR3 loop reads CASTPGQANTEAFF. The CDR3 bases are TGTGCCAGCACCCCGGGACAGGCCAACACTGAAGCTTTCTTT.

This chain uses TRBV18 with TRBJ1-1, with 7 bases aligning to TRBD1. The CDR3 spans 20 residues. V shed 4 bases and J 4 bases; nucleotides not matched to a gene: 24. In germline, CDR1 is KGHSH, CDR2 LQKENI. The CDR3 DNA follows: TGTGCCAGCTCACAGACAGGGCGGACCCCGAGCCCTGAGATAGTCACTGAAGCTTTCTTT. Translated, it gives CASSQTGRTPSPEIVTEAFF.

In its sample, this clone was seen a few times. This chain joins TRBV6-5 and TRBJ2-7, with D perhaps matching TRBD2 (5 bases). The CDR3 length is 14 residues. V was pared by 7 bases and J by 2 bases, with 15 bases between. CDR1 is MNHEY and CDR2 is SVGAGI in the germline V gene. The CDR3 loop is CASTSPLGPYEQYF. The CDR3 DNA is TGTGCCAGCACCTCCCCACTAGGCCCCTACGAGCAGTACTTC.

The chain carries TRBV13 and TRBJ1-1; 10 positions agree with TRBD1. Trimming took 5 bases from V and 6 from J; bases not matched to a gene: 6. The CDR3 is 14 residues long. Germline V lookup: CDR1 PRHDT, CDR2 FYEKMQ (reference sequence). The CDR3 DNA reads as TGTGCCAGCAGCCCAGGGACAGGGGTATCTGAAGCTTTCTTT. Protein product: CASSPGTGVSEAFF. Based on the CDR3 plus reference TRBV13 and TRBJ1-1, the full variable domain is AAGVIQSPRHLIKEKRETATLKCYPIPRHDTVYWYQQGPGQDPQFLISFYEKMQSDKGSIPDRFSAQQFSDYHSELNMSSLELGDSALYFCASSPGTGVSEAFFGQGTRLTVV.

The chain's CDR3 is CASSPRFQETQYF. In DNA, the CDR3 is TGCGCCAGCAGCCCCCGTTTCCAAGAGACCCAGTACTTC. J is TRBJ2-5 and V is TRBV4-1, with D uncertain. CDR1 is MGHRA, CDR2 YSYEKL, per germline. The CDR3 consists of 13 residues. Trimming cost V 4 bases and J 1 base, with 7 bases left between them.

This clone occurred once. This chain uses TRBV5-5 with TRBJ2-7, with TRBD1 as a possible D gene (6 bases). The V gene's germline CDR1 is SGHKS and CDR2 YYEKEE (reference sequence). The CDR3 spans 15 residues. The V gene lost 2 bases and the J gene lost 4 bases, with 16 bases spanning the gap. DNA of the CDR3: TGTGCCAGCAGCTTAACAGGGATACTAGGTTACGAGCAGTACTTC. It encodes CASSLTGILGYEQYF.

The chain couples TRBV6-1 to TRBJ2-7; D gene uncertain. The CDR3 runs to 14 residues. Trimming stripped 7 bases from V and 5 bases from J, with 18 bases between. Germline values: CDR1 MNHNS, CDR2 SASEGT. In nucleotides, the CDR3 is TGTGCCAGCAAGACCCCGCCCAGGTTAAACGAGCAGTACTTC. Amino acids: CASKTPPRLNEQYF.

This clone came up once. The rearrangement links TRBV6-1 to TRBJ1-1, with a weak D call TRBD1 (6 bases). V gave up 8 bases and J gave up 1 base, with 11 bases separating them. Germline CDR1 and CDR2: MNHNS and SASEGT. The CDR3 is made up of 13 amino acids. The CDR3 nucleotides are TGTGCCAGCCGACTGGGACAGAACACTGAAGCTTTCTTT. Its translation is CASRLGQNTEAFF.

This chain links TRBV28 with TRBJ2-4, with a weak D call TRBD1 (5 bases). Germline V gene lookup returns CDR1 MDHEN and CDR2 SYDVKM. The CDR3 has 13 amino acids. Trimming left V 4 bases short and J 8 bases short, with 12 bases between. CDR3 in amino acids: CASSSISQDIQYF. CDR3 nucleotide sequence: TGTGCCAGCAGTTCCATCTCACAGGACATTCAGTACTTC.

This chain links TRBV2 with TRBJ2-6, with TRBD2 matching over 13 bases. J lost 0 bases, V lost 11 bases, and 7 bases had no gene match. This CDR3 has 17 amino acids. CDR1 and CDR2 (germline): SNHLY, FYNNEI. For the CDR3, the DNA is TGTGCCCGTGGACTAGCGGGAGTCAGCTCTGGGGCCAACGTCCTGACTTTC. This gives the protein CARGLAGVSSGANVLTF.

V gene TRBV2 combines with J gene TRBJ2-3, with D perhaps TRBD2 (5 bases). V was clipped by 6 bases and J by 0 bases, with 16 bases between them. Germline V gives CDR1 SNHLY, CDR2 FYNNEI. The CDR3 length is 16 residues. The CDR3 DNA is TGTGCCAGCAGCAGCAGGACTTCGTCTAGCACAGATACGCAGTATTTT. Protein: CASSSRTSSSTDTQYF.

J is TRBJ2-7 and V is TRBV5-4; a weak D match, TRBD2 (6 bases). The V and J ends lost 9 bases and 7 bases respectively, with 20 bases between them. The CDR3 covers 13 residues. Germline CDR1 is SGHNT and CDR2 is YYREEE (reference sequence). The CDR3 reads CATRLGPLEEQYF. The CDR3 coding sequence is TGTGCCACCAGACTAGGACCCTTGGAGGAGCAGTACTTC.

This chain links TRBV6-1 with TRBJ2-7; 7 bases fit TRBD1. Germline V gene lookup returns CDR1 MNHNS and CDR2 SASEGT. V lost 5 bases and J lost 1; bases outside the gene matches: 5. This CDR3 region has 14 residues. CDR3 DNA sequence: TGTGCCAGCAGTCAACCGGGACAGTCCTACGAGCAGTACTTC. It codes for CASSQPGQSYEQYF.

The chain couples TRBV5-1 to TRBJ1-6, with 7 bases identical to TRBD1. CDR1 is SGHRS, CDR2 YFSETQ, per germline. V dropped 3 bases and J dropped 4; count of bases not matched to a gene: 4. There are 15 residues in the CDR3. CDR3 residues: CASSSGTEYNSPLHF. The CDR3 DNA sequence: TGCGCCAGCAGCTCCGGGACAGAGTATAATTCACCCCTCCACTTT. Filled out from reference TRBV5-1 and TRBJ1-6, the complete variable domain reads KAGVTQTPRYLIKTRGQQVTLSCSPISGHRSVSWYQQTPGQGLQFLFEYFSETQRNKGNFPGRFSGRQFSNSRSEMNVSTLELGDSALYLCASSSGTEYNSPLHFGNGTRLTVT.

The chain uses TRBV5-6 and TRBJ1-2, with D unresolved. Germline loops: CDR1 SGHDT, CDR2 YYEEEE. Deletions cut 0 bases from V and 2 bases from J, with 5 bases between. The CDR3 loop spans 13 amino acids. The CDR3 protein is CASSLGGNYGYTF. The CDR3 nucleotides read TGTGCCAGCAGCTTGGGAGGGAACTATGGCTACACCTTC.

This clone was counted a few times. This chain connects TRBV30 to TRBJ2-3, with D perhaps matching TRBD2 (6 bases). The CDR3 is made up of 14 amino acids. V was clipped by 5 bases and J by 2 bases, with 14 bases between them. Germline CDR1 reads GTSNPN; CDR2 reads SVGIG (reference sequence). The CDR3 loop is CAWGSSAYTDTQYF. DNA for the CDR3: TGTGCCTGGGGGTCTAGCGCCTACACAGATACGCAGTATTTT.

The rearrangement links TRBV6-6 to TRBJ1-2; a possible D gene is TRBD1 (5 bases). Germline CDR1 and CDR2: MNHNY and SVGAGI (reference sequence). The V gene lost 4 bases and the J gene lost 9 bases, with 15 bases spanning the gap. CDR3 length: 13 amino acids. DNA of the CDR3: TGTGCCAGCAGTTCGGATAGGCAGGGTCGCTACACCTTC. Its protein is CASSSDRQGRYTF.

This clone was detected once. The chain uses TRBV27 and TRBJ1-2; D gene uncertain. The V gene's germline CDR1 is MNHEY and CDR2 SMNVEV (reference sequence). The V end was cut by 2 bases, the J end by 5 bases, with 9 bases between. The length of the CDR3 is 13 residues. The chain's CDR3 is CASSLGSAYGYTF. CDR3 coding DNA: TGTGCCAGCAGTTTAGGGTCAGCGTATGGCTACACCTTC.

The J gene is TRBJ2-7, the V gene TRBV6-6; 9 bases are shared with TRBD1. V lost 5 bases, J lost 6 bases, and 11 bases stayed unmatched. The CDR3 is made up of 15 amino acids. Per the germline V gene, CDR1 is MNHNY and CDR2 is SVGAGI (reference sequence). CDR3 loop: CASSKRGDREIEQYF. For the CDR3, the DNA is TGTGCCAGCAGTAAAAGAGGGGACAGGGAGATCGAGCAGTACTTC.

The V gene is TRBV10-2, the J gene TRBJ1-2; 9 bases align to TRBD1. This CDR3 contains 15 residues. Germline-derived CDR1 and CDR2 are WSHSY and SAAADI. V trimming: 3 bases; J trimming: 8 bases; junction bases outside the gene matches: 10. The CDR3 DNA follows: TGCGCCAGCAGTGATATACAGGGGGCCCCCCCGGGCTACACCTTC. Translation gives CASSDIQGAPPGYTF.

The chain links TRBV5-6 to TRBJ1-6; TRBD1 agrees at 9 bases. V dropped 0 bases and J dropped 6; count of bases not matched to a gene: 4. The CDR3 is 16 amino acids. CDR1 is SGHDT, CDR2 YYEEEE, per germline. CDR3 sequence (DNA): TGTGCCAGCAGCTTGGTGGGACAGGGTAGTAATTCACCCCTCCACTTT. Amino acids: CASSLVGQGSNSPLHF.

V usage is TRBV7-9 and J usage is TRBJ2-7; perhaps TRBD2 as D (6 bases). The CDR3 is 15 residues long. V was clipped by 5 bases and J by 2 bases, with 16 bases between them. Germline CDR1 SEHNR, CDR2 FQNEAQ (reference sequence). The CDR3 spells CASSPRASATYEQYF. The CDR3 DNA follows: TGTGCCAGCAGCCCCCGGGCTAGCGCAACCTACGAGCAGTACTTC.

J is TRBJ1-1 and V is TRBV7-8, with a tentative D call TRBD1 (6 bases). CDR1 SGHVS and CDR2 FQNEAQ come from the germline V gene. This CDR3 has 13 residues. V dropped 4 bases and J dropped 7 bases, with 13 bases sitting between them. In DNA, the CDR3 is TGTGCCAGCAGCTCACGGGACACGAGTGAAGCTTTCTTT. It is translated as CASSSRDTSEAFF.

The rearrangement joins TRBV6-5 to TRBJ2-3; 7 bases match TRBD1. The CDR3 runs to 14 residues. Germline lookup yields CDR1 MNHEY and CDR2 SVGAGI. The V segment lost 6 bases and the J segment 3 bases; nucleotides outside the gene matches: 6. The CDR3 region has the DNA TGTGCCAGCAGGACAGGGTTTTCTACAGATACGCAGTATTTT. Translating gives CASRTGFSTDTQYF.